This record concerns one TCR beta chain sequence. There are 12 residues in the CDR3. CDR1 GTSNPN and CDR2 SVGIG come from the germline V gene (reference sequence). The V and J ends lost 3 bases and 5 bases respectively, with 10 bases between them. Produced via immunoSEQ multiplex PCR; TCRdb's table is partial and in-frame only. The table includes about 130,000 clones, 93% detected once. This entry is derived from a study of T cell responses to AZD1222 COVID-19 vaccine. The V and J genes are TRBV30 and TRBJ1-1; D may be TRBD1 (5 bases). The sequence was obtained from an adult in good health. Material: peripheral blood, obtained on day 0 of AZD1222 vaccination. The CDR3 DNA follows: TGTGCCTGGAGCCAGGGATGGACTGAAGCTTTCTTT. Translated, it gives CAWSQGWTEAFF. The full variable domain, completed using reference TRBV30 and TRBJ1-1, is SQTIHQWPATLVQPVGSPLSLECTVEGTSNPNLYWYRQAAGRGLQLLFYSVGIGQISSEVPQNLSASRPQDRQFILSSKKLLLSDSGFYLCAWSQGWTEAFFGQGTRLTVV.